Sequencing of this T cell receptor beta chain was carried out in a study of T cell clonotyping in hematopoietic cell transplantation. Study-wide points: Recipient TCR diversity dropped after transplant; expanded clonotypes rose from day 30 to 180. No sorting was done, leaving CD4 and CD8 contributions mixed.

The CDR3 length is 12 residues. The germline gives CDR1 MDHEN, CDR2 SYDVKM. The V end was cut by 2 bases, the J end by 9 bases, with 8 bases between. To note about this clone: Its target is not known.

Recipient blood drawn about 28 days pretransplant and days 30, 100, 180 after. Profiled with immunoSEQ multiplex PCR; TCRdb holds only in-frame clones, not every one. The sample lists 13,000 to 15,000 clones, 94% occurring once. The chain carries TRBV28 and TRBJ2-1; unclear D gene. Source: PBMCs, taken 30 days after allogeneic stem cell transplant. The sequence came from a male patient aged 60-70 years who had an allogeneic stem cell transplant from an unrelated donor, so the T cells may come from the graft donor. Some clones in this sample may be carry-over from other donors' samples. For the CDR3, the DNA is TGTGCCAGCAGTTTACTACGTAGTGAGCAGTTCTTC. Translated, it gives CASSLLRSEQFF.